The 27 T cell receptor beta chains presented below share a single source sample, sequenced in a study of blood T cell repertoires in COVID-19. Here immunoSEQ multiplex PCR was the method, and the copy in TCRdb shows in-frame clones only, minus some. The sample consists of 150,000 to 250,000 clones, around 95% of them appearing once. The material sequenced was peripheral blood. The receptor source for this set is a young man with COVID-19, enrolled during active disease.

In its sample, this clone was seen a few times. The genes are TRBV30 and TRBJ2-4; TRBD1 matches at 11 bases. Germline V gene data show CDR1 as GTSNPN and CDR2 as SVGIG (reference sequence). Trimming took 2 bases from V and 2 from J; bases not matched to a gene: 14. The CDR3 sequence is 19 residues long. CDR3 in DNA: TGTGCCTGGAGTACAGGGACAGGGGGAATTGGTGTGTCCAAAAACATTCAGTACTTC. This translates into CAWSTGTGGIGVSKNIQYF.

This chain connects TRBV7-9 to TRBJ1-1; possible D gene TRBD1, 6 bases. V was pared by 3 bases and J by 4 bases, with 9 bases between. Germline V gene sequence: CDR1 SEHNR, CDR2 FQNEAQ (reference sequence). The CDR3 loop spans 13 amino acids. The CDR3 DNA reads TGTGCCAGCAGCTTGCGGGGGGCCACTGAAGCTTTCTTT. Translated: CASSLRGATEAFF.

The chain employs TRBV3-1 (or the pseudogene TRBV3-2) and TRBJ2-2; D is ambiguous. Germline CDR1 reads LGHDT; CDR2 reads YNNKEL (reference sequence). The CDR3 extends over 14 amino acids. Trimming removed 4 bases from V and 7 bases from J, with 13 bases in between. The CDR3 nucleotides are TGTGCCAGCAGCCCCACAGTCACGGTCGGGGAGCTGTTTTTT. Its translation is CASSPTVTVGELFF.

The V and J genes are TRBV7-2 and TRBJ2-1, with 7 bases that match TRBD2. J was trimmed by 9 bases and V by 3 bases; bases with no gene match: 8. Germline assignment: CDR1 SGHTA and CDR2 FQGNSA. The CDR3 spans 14 residues. The CDR3 DNA reads TGTGCCAGCAGCTTCGGGGTGGCTAGCGGTGAGCAGTTCTTC. It specifies CASSFGVASGEQFF.

V usage is TRBV10-3 and J usage is TRBJ1-1, with TRBD1 as a possible D gene (6 bases). Germline values: CDR1 ENHRY, CDR2 SYGVKD. This CDR3 contains 14 residues. Trimming pared 3 bases from V and 5 bases from J, leaving 13 bases between. This chain's CDR3 is CAISDQGGGTEAFF. As DNA, the CDR3 is TGTGCCATCAGTGATCAAGGGGGGGGTACTGAAGCTTTCTTT.

J is TRBJ1-6 and V is TRBV7-6, with a possible D match to TRBD1 (5 bases). The CDR3 runs 16 residues. Trimming pared 5 bases from V and 10 bases from J, leaving 21 bases between. Looked up from germline, CDR1 is SGHVS and CDR2 is FNYEAQ. Here the CDR3 DNA reads TGTGCCAGCAGCCTCACTCAGGGAGGGGAAGTATCACCCCTCCACTTT. Amino acid sequence: CASSLTQGGEVSPLHF.

The J gene is TRBJ2-5, the V gene TRBV19, with D possibly matching TRBD1 (7 bases). The V gene's germline CDR1 is LNHDA and CDR2 SQIVND (reference sequence). CDR3 length: 15 residues. V shed 3 bases and J shed 5 bases, with 16 bases lying between them. The CDR3 reads CASSMGARGEETQYF. CDR3 DNA: TGTGCCAGTAGTATGGGCGCCAGGGGGGAGGAGACCCAGTACTTC.

This rearrangement joins TRBV6-5 to TRBJ1-2; 7 bases line up with TRBD1. There are 15 residues in the CDR3. Germline V gene lookup returns CDR1 MNHEY and CDR2 SVGAGI. Trimming at V came to 1 base and at J to 4 bases, leaving 6 bases not matched to a gene. The CDR3 DNA follows: TGTGCCAGCAGTTACTACAGGGGTAAAGTCTATGGCTACACCTTC. Its protein is CASSYYRGKVYGYTF.

V usage is TRBV3-1 (or the pseudogene TRBV3-2) and J usage is TRBJ2-1, with TRBD2 identical over 8 bases. The CDR3 covers 15 residues. The germline gives CDR1 LGHDT, CDR2 YNNKEL (reference sequence). V was clipped by 4 bases and J by 8 bases; unmatched bases: 10. CDR3 nucleotide sequence: TGTGCCAGCAGCCGTCGGGGGGGCCTCGGGGATGAGCAGTTCTTC. It encodes CASSRRGGLGDEQFF.

This chain uses TRBV2 with TRBJ1-6; 10 bases fit TRBD1. Germline CDR1 and CDR2: SNHLY and FYNNEI. Losses at the gene ends were 8 bases for V and 6 bases for J; bases not matched to a gene: 4. This CDR3 is built from 14 residues. The CDR3, as DNA: TGTGCCAGCGGGAGGGACAGGGGTAATTCACCCCTCCACTTT. Amino acid sequence: CASGRDRGNSPLHF. Looking up the rest from reference TRBV2 and TRBJ1-6 gives the full variable domain: EPEVTQTPSHQVTQMGQEVILRCVPISNHLYFYWYRQILGQKVEFLVSFYNNEISEKSEIFDDQFSVERPDGSNFTLKIRSTKLEDSAMYFCASGRDRGNSPLHFGNGTRLTVT.

The chain couples TRBV9 to TRBJ1-2, with TRBD1 matching over 8 bases. CDR1 is SGDLS and CDR2 is YYNGEE in the germline V gene. This CDR3 comprises 15 residues. Losses at the gene ends were 0 bases for V and 5 bases for J; bases not matched to a gene: 6. The CDR3 reads CASSVVETGVYGYTF. The CDR3 coding sequence is TGTGCCAGCAGCGTAGTGGAGACAGGGGTTTATGGCTACACCTTC.

This rearrangement joins TRBV19 to TRBJ1-1; possibly TRBD1 for D (5 bases). Germline assignment: CDR1 LNHDA and CDR2 SQIVND (reference sequence). Trimming took off 4 bases at V and 0 bases at J, with 9 bases between the two ends. This CDR3 has 14 amino acids. The DNA of the CDR3 is TGTGCCAGTAGTAAGACAGCTATGAACACTGAAGCTTTCTTT. Translated, it gives CASSKTAMNTEAFF.

The J gene is TRBJ2-7, the V gene TRBV6-6, with a tentative D call TRBD2 (6 bases). The length of the CDR3 is 15 residues. V was shortened by 2 bases and J by 0 bases, with 11 bases between the two germline ends. The V gene's germline CDR1 is MNHNY and CDR2 SVGAGI (reference sequence). CDR3 nucleotides: TGTGCCAGCAGTTACGGCGGGGAGCACTCCTACGAGCAGTACTTC. This sequence encodes CASSYGGEHSYEQYF.

In this sample, this clone turned up a few times. The sample has other DNA sequences that encode this CDR3 too. The chain couples TRBV6-5 to TRBJ1-5, with no clear D. The germline V gene encodes CDR1 MNHEY and CDR2 SVGAGI. CDR3 length equals 14 residues. V was pared by 5 bases and J by 1 base, with 9 bases between. CDR3 DNA sequence: TGTGCCAGCAGTCATGGGAGGAGCAATCAGCCCCAGCATTTT. This translates into CASSHGRSNQPQHF.

This chain links TRBV11-2 with TRBJ1-2; the match to TRBD1 covers 9 bases. V trimming: 0 bases; J trimming: 5 bases; junction bases outside the gene matches: 7. The CDR3 is made up of 16 amino acids. Germline V gene lookup returns CDR1 SGHAT and CDR2 FQNNGV. The CDR3 bases are TGTGCCAGCAGCTTAGATCTGGGACAGGGAGGGTATGGCTACACCTTC. It codes for CASSLDLGQGGYGYTF.

The CDR3 sequence: CASSQGNVKRGNSPLHF. CDR3 sequence (DNA): TGCGCCAGCAGCCAAGGAAACGTCAAGCGGGGTAATTCACCCCTCCACTTT. The chain links TRBV4-1 to TRBJ1-6; no definite D call. The germline V and J ends were trimmed by 1 base and 6 bases, with 16 bases remaining between them. The CDR3 runs 17 residues. Looked up from germline, CDR1 is MGHRA and CDR2 is YSYEKL.

The rearrangement links TRBV15 to TRBJ2-1, with 9 bases lining up with TRBD1. CDR3 size: 21 residues. The germline V gene has CDR1 LNHNV and CDR2 YYDKDF (reference sequence). J gave up 2 bases and V 3 bases, and 20 bases lay outside the gene matches. The CDR3 is CATSRSLWQETGTGPYNEQFF. CDR3 in DNA: TGTGCCACCAGCAGGAGCTTATGGCAGGAAACCGGGACAGGGCCCTACAATGAGCAGTTCTTC.

The J gene is TRBJ2-3, the V gene TRBV6-5, with 8 bases aligning to TRBD2. The CDR3 runs to 14 residues. V shed 6 bases, J shed 0 bases, and the junction held 2 bases outside the gene matches. From germline, CDR1 is MNHEY and CDR2 SVGAGI. For the CDR3, the DNA is TGTGCCAGCAGGACGGGGGGGAGCACAGATACGCAGTATTTT. Translating gives CASRTGGSTDTQYF.

The V call is TRBV7-9, the J call TRBJ1-3, with D tentatively TRBD1 (5 bases). V gave up 2 bases and J gave up 0 bases, with 8 bases separating them. Germline V lookup: CDR1 SEHNR, CDR2 FQNEAQ (reference sequence). The length of the CDR3 is 15 residues. Here the CDR3 reads CASSLIRGSGNTIYF. The CDR3 coding sequence is TGTGCCAGCAGCTTAATTAGGGGCTCTGGAAACACCATATATTTT.

V gene TRBV29-1 combines with J gene TRBJ1-2; D gene uncertain. Germline V gene data show CDR1 as SQVTM and CDR2 as ANQGSEA. The ends were cut back, 3 bases at V and 7 bases at J, with 18 bases in the middle. The CDR3 totals 14 residues. CDR3: CSVDRSSGSAGYTF. In DNA form, the CDR3 reads TGCAGCGTTGACCGGAGTTCGGGTTCTGCTGGCTACACCTTC.

The rearrangement uses TRBV10-3 and TRBJ2-1, with 7 positions matching TRBD1. The CDR3 length is 15 residues. Germline CDR1 ENHRY, CDR2 SYGVKD. J lost 10 bases, V lost 4 bases, and 13 bases had no gene match. The CDR3 loop reads CAISVTGTVIGEQFF. The CDR3 coding sequence is TGTGCCATCAGTGTGACTGGGACAGTGATCGGGGAGCAGTTCTTC.

This sequence joins TRBV2 and TRBJ2-3, with 9 bases aligning to TRBD1. Unmatched junction bases numbered 5, after V lost 4 bases and J lost 3 bases. Germline lookup yields CDR1 SNHLY and CDR2 FYNNEI. The CDR3 sequence is 15 residues long. This CDR3 is CASSGVTGGTDTQYF. CDR3 DNA sequence: TGTGCCAGCAGTGGGGTGACAGGGGGAACAGATACGCAGTATTTT.

The V and J genes are TRBV27 and TRBJ2-7, with 8 positions matching TRBD1. This CDR3 is built from 16 residues. V was clipped by 2 bases and J by 3 bases; unmatched bases: 9. From germline, CDR1 is MNHEY and CDR2 SMNVEV (reference sequence). The CDR3 coding sequence is TGTGCCAGCAGTTTAACCGGGACAGGCGGATTCTACGAGCAGTACTTC. Residues: CASSLTGTGGFYEQYF.

The chain has TRBV21-1 and TRBJ2-1; TRBD1, the table's D call, lacks a check against the DNA. TRBV21-1 is annotated as a pseudogene. CDR3 length equals 16 residues. The CDR3 DNA sequence: TGTGCCAGCAGCAAAGTGGCTGGGACAGGGGAAAATGAGCAGTTCTTC. Residues: CASSKVAGTGENEQFF.

J is TRBJ2-2 and V is TRBV4-2; TRBD2 agrees at 7 bases. The length of the CDR3 is 21 residues. Germline CDR1 LGHNA, CDR2 YNFKEQ. V dropped 3 bases and J dropped 0; count of bases not matched to a gene: 19. The CDR3: CASSHPAGSLTGGPNTGELFF. In DNA form, the CDR3 reads TGTGCCAGCAGCCACCCCGCTGGGAGCCTAACGGGGGGACCGAACACCGGGGAGCTGTTTTTT.

The gene calls are TRBV3-1 (or the pseudogene TRBV3-2) and TRBJ1-1; D is undetermined. The CDR3 loop spans 15 amino acids. V lost 1 base to trimming and J lost 3 bases, with 12 bases between them. Germline V lookup: CDR1 LGHDT, CDR2 YNNKEL (reference sequence). For the CDR3, the DNA is TGTGCCAGCAGCCAAGCTAAGTTAGCGGACACTGAAGCTTTCTTT. It yields the protein CASSQAKLADTEAFF.

This chain uses TRBV29-1 with TRBJ2-7, with D tentatively TRBD1 (6 bases). V lost 4 bases to trimming and J lost 2 bases, with 18 bases between them. The germline V gene has CDR1 SQVTM and CDR2 ANQGSEA. The CDR3 extends over 15 amino acids. As DNA, the CDR3 is TGCAGCGTTGTTGGGTTACAGGGAAAAACCTACGAGCAGTACTTC. It codes for CSVVGLQGKTYEQYF.